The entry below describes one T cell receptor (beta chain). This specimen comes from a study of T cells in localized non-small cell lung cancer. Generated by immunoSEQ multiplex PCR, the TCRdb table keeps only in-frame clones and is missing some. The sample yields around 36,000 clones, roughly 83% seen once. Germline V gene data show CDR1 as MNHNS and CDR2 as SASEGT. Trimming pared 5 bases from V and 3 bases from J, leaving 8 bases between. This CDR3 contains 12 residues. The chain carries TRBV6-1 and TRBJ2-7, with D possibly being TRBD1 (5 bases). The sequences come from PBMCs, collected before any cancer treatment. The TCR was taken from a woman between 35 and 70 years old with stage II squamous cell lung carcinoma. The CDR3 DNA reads TGTGCCAGCAGTCGACAGAACTACGAGCAGTACTTC. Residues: CASSRQNYEQYF.